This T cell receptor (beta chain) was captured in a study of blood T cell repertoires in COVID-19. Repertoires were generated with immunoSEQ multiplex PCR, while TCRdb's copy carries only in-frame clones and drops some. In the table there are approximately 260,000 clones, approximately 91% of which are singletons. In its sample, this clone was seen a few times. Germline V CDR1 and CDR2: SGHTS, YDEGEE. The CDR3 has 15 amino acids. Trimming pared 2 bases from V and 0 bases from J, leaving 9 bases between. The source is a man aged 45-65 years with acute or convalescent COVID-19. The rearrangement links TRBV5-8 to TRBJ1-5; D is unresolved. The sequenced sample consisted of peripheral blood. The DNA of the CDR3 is TGTGCCAGCAGCTTTCGGTTTAATAGCAATCAGCCCCAGCATTTT. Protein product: CASSFRFNSNQPQHF.